The clone carrying this T cell receptor (beta chain) has just one count. The repertoire was sequenced with immunoSEQ multiplex PCR; TCRdb's copy has only in-frame clones and lacks some. The sample consists of roughly 120,000 clones, roughly 90% of them appearing once. This sample is drawn from a study of T cell responses to AZD1222 COVID-19 vaccine. In the study overall: Whether given at about 4 or about 12 weeks, second doses were pooled.

Trimming removed 0 bases from V and 4 bases from J, with 12 bases in between. CDR1 is SQVTM, CDR2 ANQGSEA, per germline. The CDR3 is made up of 14 amino acids. The sample consisted of peripheral blood, taken on day 0 of AZD1222 vaccination. The chain is built from TRBV29-1 and TRBJ1-2, with D hard to call. The receptor's source is an adult in good health. CDR3: CSVEDPAWGYGYTF. CDR3 DNA sequence: TGCAGCGTTGAAGATCCGGCATGGGGCTATGGCTACACCTTC.